The source of this T cell receptor beta chain is a study of CD4+ T cells in melanoma. General study points: A reported correlation linked neoantigen-specific CD4+ T cells to CD8+, macrophage and B cell function. Neoantigen-specific CD4+ T cells in melanoma reportedly had diverse differentiation states.

This CDR3 is built from 15 residues. Germline lookup yields CDR1 SGDLS and CDR2 YYNGEE. V shed 3 bases and J shed 4 bases, with 15 bases lying between them. Remarks on this clone: Its target is not known.

Here immunoSEQ multiplex PCR was the method, and the copy in TCRdb shows in-frame clones only, minus some. The data contain 9,000 to 13,000 clones, about three quarters of them seen just once; the ten biggest clones take up 21%. The V gene is TRBV9, the J gene TRBJ2-3; TRBD1 or TRBD2 may be the D gene (6 bases each). The clonotype comes from a human donor with melanoma. Sequencing was performed on cells from a culture (not recorded whether cultured in vitro). The CDR3 sequence is CASSGGGPGPDTQYF. CDR3 nucleotides: TGTGCCAGCAGCGGTGGGGGGCCGGGGCCAGATACGCAGTATTTT.